These 30 T cell receptor beta chains were sequenced from one sample in a study of OX40 agonist ivuxolimab in advanced cancers. Generated by immunoSEQ multiplex PCR, the TCRdb table keeps only in-frame clones and is missing some. The data show more than 55,000 clones, more than 75% seen once. The input for sequencing was CD4+ or CD8+ T cells sorted from blood, taken in a trial of the OX40 agonist ivuxolimab. Source of these receptors: an adult with an advanced solid tumor such as melanoma, head and neck, liver or kidney cancer.

This chain links TRBV7-7 with TRBJ2-5, with a tentative D call TRBD1 (8 bases). V lost 5 bases to trimming and J lost 4 bases, with 14 bases between them. Germline assignment: CDR1 SSHAT and CDR2 FNYEAQ (reference sequence). The CDR3 spans 14 residues. The CDR3 bases are TGTGCCAGCAGCGCCACAGGGGGGGGAGAGACCCAGTACTTC. Its translation: CASSATGGGETQYF.

The chain has TRBV28 and TRBJ2-5, with D hard to call. The CDR3 spans 12 residues. Germline V CDR1 and CDR2: MDHEN, SYDVKM. The CDR3 here is CASAVGLETQYF. For the CDR3, the DNA is TGTGCTTCGGCCGTCGGTCTAGAGACCCAGTACTTC.

The gene calls are TRBV10-1 and TRBJ2-7; TRBD2 agrees at 9 bases. The CDR3 covers 14 residues. CDR1 is WNHNN, CDR2 SYGVQD, per germline (reference sequence). V trimming: 5 bases; J trimming: 0 bases; junction bases outside the gene matches: 2. CDR3 sequence: CASSLAGVSYEQYF. CDR3 sequence (DNA): TGCGCCAGCAGTTTAGCGGGGGTCTCCTACGAGCAGTACTTC.

V gene TRBV7-3 combines with J gene TRBJ2-3, with a weak D call TRBD2 (5 bases). Germline V lookup: CDR1 SGHTA, CDR2 FQGTGA. The CDR3 consists of 12 residues. With 5 bases removed from V and 6 bases from J, the gap between germline ends came to 9 bases. This chain's CDR3 is CASSLEGDTQYF. The CDR3 bases are TGTGCCAGCAGCCTCGAGGGTGATACGCAGTATTTT.

The genes are TRBV30 and TRBJ2-1; D remains unclear. This CDR3 comprises 14 residues. V dropped 2 bases and J dropped 5 bases, with 13 bases sitting between them. Germline V gene data show CDR1 as GTSNPN and CDR2 as SVGIG (reference sequence). The CDR3 protein is CAWSQGSLNNEQFF. CDR3 nucleotide sequence: TGTGCCTGGAGTCAAGGGTCCCTCAACAATGAGCAGTTCTTC.

The rearrangement joins TRBV30 to TRBJ1-6; D is ambiguous. The germline V gene encodes CDR1 GTSNPN and CDR2 SVGIG (reference sequence). The CDR3 is 15 amino acids. Written as DNA, the CDR3 is TGTGCTTACGAACCAGCGAGCTCCTATAATTCACCCCTCCACTTT. Amino acid sequence: CAYEPASSYNSPLHF.

This clone was seen a handful of times. The chain carries TRBV6-1 and TRBJ1-4; 8 bases fit TRBD1. The CDR3 totals 14 residues. The germline CDR1 and CDR2 sequences are MNHNS and SASEGT. With 7 bases clipped from V and 8 bases from J, the junction kept 9 bases outside the gene matches. The CDR3: CASKGSQGGEKLFF. The CDR3 DNA reads as TGTGCCAGCAAGGGGTCACAGGGGGGCGAAAAACTGTTTTTT.

The chain is built from TRBV4-1 and TRBJ2-1; possibly TRBD2 for D (6 bases). The CDR3 is 15 residues long. Trimming cost V 4 bases and J 10 bases, with 20 bases left between them. Germline CDR1 MGHRA, CDR2 YSYEKL. The CDR3 DNA is TGCGCCAGCAGCCCACCGGGACTCCCTCTGAGGGAGCAGTTCTTC. This translates into CASSPPGLPLREQFF.

This clone was counted a single time. This chain uses TRBV28 with TRBJ2-7; D is unclear. Looked up from germline, CDR1 is MDHEN and CDR2 is SYDVKM. V dropped 2 bases and J dropped 0 bases, with 11 bases sitting between them. This CDR3 comprises 15 residues. The CDR3 region has the DNA TGTGCCAGCAGTTTAAGGCAAGCGCACTCCTACGAGCAGTACTTC. This sequence encodes CASSLRQAHSYEQYF.

This clone was seen only once. The V gene is TRBV6-6, the J gene TRBJ1-1; 7 nucleotides line up with TRBD1. CDR1 MNHNY and CDR2 SVGAGI come from the germline V gene (reference sequence). This CDR3 is 14 amino acids long. J gave up 1 base and V 5 bases, and 4 bases lay outside the gene matches. CDR3 bases: TGTGCCAGCAGTGGGGGACAGTGGAACACTGAAGCTTTCTTT. This codes for CASSGGQWNTEAFF.

The chain combines TRBV28 with TRBJ1-2, with 9 bases matching TRBD1. From germline, CDR1 is MDHEN and CDR2 SYDVKM. CDR3 size: 14 residues. V dropped 8 bases and J dropped 5; count of bases not matched to a gene: 9. The CDR3 bases are TGTGCCAGCGGCCCGGGACAGGGAATATATGGCTACACCTTC. This translates into CASGPGQGIYGYTF.

This chain uses TRBV29-1 with TRBJ1-1; D is unresolved. Germline V gene lookup returns CDR1 SQVTM and CDR2 ANQGSEA. V lost 5 bases and J lost 1, with 14 bases in between. The CDR3 sequence is 14 residues long. CDR3 residues: CSVRSRPENTEAFF. In DNA form, the CDR3 reads TGCAGCGTTAGGTCCCGACCCGAGAACACTGAAGCTTTCTTT.

This sequence joins TRBV6-1 and TRBJ1-3; 7 bases match TRBD1. Germline V gene sequence: CDR1 MNHNS, CDR2 SASEGT. The CDR3 has 13 residues. V lost 7 bases and J lost 4; bases outside the gene matches: 4. The CDR3 DNA reads as TGTGCCAGCAACCGGGACAGCGGAAACACCATATATTTT. Residues: CASNRDSGNTIYF.

This sequence joins TRBV19 and TRBJ1-6; D might be TRBD1 (6 bases). Germline V gene data show CDR1 as LNHDA and CDR2 as SQIVND (reference sequence). This CDR3 is built from 15 residues. Trimming left V 8 bases short and J 7 bases short, with 18 bases between. The CDR3 DNA sequence: TGTGCCAGTGCCAACCAGGGGTCTATGAATTCACCCCTCCACTTT. Translated, it gives CASANQGSMNSPLHF.

This CDR3 is CASSFRTVGGELFF. The CDR3 bases are TGTGCCAGCAGTTTCCGGACGGTTGGCGGGGAGCTGTTTTTT. This chain joins TRBV28 and TRBJ2-2; D gene ambiguous. CDR3 length: 14 amino acids. Trimming took off 3 bases at V and 7 bases at J, with 12 bases between the two ends. Germline-derived CDR1 and CDR2 are MDHEN and SYDVKM.

The CDR3 DNA sequence: TGTGCCAGCAGTTCAAATGAAGCTTTCTTT. Translated: CASSSNEAFF. The chain carries TRBV27 and TRBJ1-1; no clear D gene. The CDR3 runs 10 residues. CDR1 is MNHEY and CDR2 is SMNVEV in the germline V gene (reference sequence). Trimming left V 4 bases short and J 7 bases short, with 4 bases between.

The genes are TRBV6-5 and TRBJ2-7; tentative D call: TRBD1 (5 bases). Trimming stripped 6 bases from V and 6 bases from J, with 9 bases between. The V gene's germline CDR1 is MNHEY and CDR2 SVGAGI. The CDR3 is 11 residues long. CDR3 protein: CASSQGVEQYF. Here the CDR3 DNA reads TGTGCCAGCAGCCAGGGTGTCGAGCAGTACTTC.

The rearrangement links TRBV6-1 to TRBJ2-1; D might be TRBD2 (7 bases). The ends were cut back, 4 bases at V and 9 bases at J, with 16 bases in the middle. Germline CDR1 reads MNHNS; CDR2 reads SASEGT. CDR3 size: 14 residues. CDR3 sequence: CASSVRGGEFEQFF. CDR3 sequence (DNA): TGTGCCAGCAGTGTGAGGGGGGGGGAGTTTGAGCAGTTCTTC.

This clone was seen a handful of times. The genes are TRBV6-1 and TRBJ2-7; perhaps TRBD2 as D (6 bases). This CDR3 has 13 amino acids. V lost 3 bases to trimming and J lost 7 bases, with 13 bases between them. Germline CDR1 MNHNS, CDR2 SASEGT. CDR3 protein: CASSEAGIGEQYF. For the CDR3, the DNA is TGTGCCAGCAGTGAGGCGGGGATCGGAGAGCAGTACTTC.

The V call is TRBV6-6, the J call TRBJ1-5; D is possibly TRBD1 (5 bases). This CDR3 has 14 amino acids. Germline V gives CDR1 MNHNY, CDR2 SVGAGI (reference sequence). V lost 2 bases to trimming and J lost 3 bases, with 8 bases between them. The chain's CDR3 is CASSYRDLNQPQHF. Written as DNA, the CDR3 is TGTGCCAGCAGTTACCGGGACCTCAATCAGCCCCAGCATTTT.

This rearrangement joins TRBV4-3 to TRBJ1-2, with D possibly matching TRBD1 (5 bases). The CDR3 spans 17 residues. CDR1 is LGHNA, CDR2 YSLEER, per germline. The V end was cut by 0 bases, the J end by 0 bases, with 14 bases between. The CDR3 DNA follows: TGCGCCAGCAGCCAAGAGGTAGGGGCCTTAGCTAACTATGGCTACACCTTC. Amino acid sequence: CASSQEVGALANYGYTF.

This clone was found once. The V call is TRBV5-1, the J call TRBJ2-6; 9 nucleotides match TRBD1. CDR1 and CDR2 from the germline V gene are SGHRS and YFSETQ. The CDR3 spans 17 residues. The J segment lost 4 bases and the V segment lost 2 bases, leaving 7 bases of the junction unmatched. The CDR3 nucleotides are TGCGCCAGCAGCTTTGGGACAGGGAGGGCAGGGGCCAACGTCCTGACTTTC. This gives the protein CASSFGTGRAGANVLTF.

The chain links TRBV27 to TRBJ1-5, with TRBD1 identical over 12 bases. The CDR3 runs to 17 residues. Germline V gene data show CDR1 as MNHEY and CDR2 as SMNVEV (reference sequence). Losses at the gene ends were 5 bases for V and 0 bases for J; bases not matched to a gene: 5. The DNA of the CDR3 is TGTGCCAGCAGTCCGGGACAGGGGGCCGGTAGCAATCAGCCCCAGCATTTT. This translates into CASSPGQGAGSNQPQHF.

This clone was picked up a small number of times. V gene TRBV7-9 combines with J gene TRBJ2-2; D not certain. Germline V gene data show CDR1 as SEHNR and CDR2 as FQNEAQ (reference sequence). V was cut by 7 bases and J by 2 bases, with 11 bases left in between. The CDR3 is 14 amino acids. CDR3 loop: CASTPEPNTGELFF. The CDR3, as DNA: TGTGCCAGCACCCCCGAACCTAACACCGGGGAGCTGTTTTTT.

The chain carries TRBV5-4 and TRBJ2-2; possible D gene TRBD2, 5 bases. CDR3 length equals 15 residues. Trimming removed 0 bases at V and 4 bases at J, with 10 bases between. CDR1 is SGHNT, CDR2 YYREEE, per germline (reference sequence). CDR3 region: CASSLEARGTGELFF. The DNA of the CDR3 is TGTGCCAGCAGCTTGGAGGCCCGGGGCACCGGGGAGCTGTTTTTT.

The V call is TRBV11-3, the J call TRBJ2-3, with 8 bases matching TRBD2. Germline CDR1 reads SGHNT; CDR2 reads YENEEA. Trimming took 3 bases from V and 0 from J; bases not matched to a gene: 2. This CDR3 has 15 residues. The CDR3 protein is CASSFVAGSTDTQYF. CDR3 bases: TGTGCCAGCAGCTTTGTAGCGGGAAGCACAGATACGCAGTATTTT.

CDR3 protein: CASGAGGSSYNSPLHF. Here the CDR3 DNA reads TGTGCTAGTGGGGCCGGGGGAAGCTCCTATAATTCACCCCTCCACTTT. The J gene is TRBJ1-6, the V gene TRBV12-5; the D gene is possibly TRBD1 (5 bases). The CDR3 covers 16 residues. Looked up from germline, CDR1 is LGHNT and CDR2 is FRNRAP. Between the trimmed V and J ends, which lost 6 bases and 0 bases, there was a span of 12 bases.

The V and J genes are TRBV7-2 and TRBJ2-1; possible D gene TRBD1, 6 bases. The CDR3 length is 13 residues. Trimming pared 4 bases from V and 4 bases from J, leaving 8 bases between. Germline V gene lookup returns CDR1 SGHTA and CDR2 FQGNSA. The CDR3 DNA is TGTGCCAGCAGCTCTCAGGGGTACAATGAGCAGTTCTTC. It specifies CASSSQGYNEQFF. Full variable domain (remainder filled in from reference TRBV7-2 and TRBJ2-1): GAGVSQSPSNKVTEKGKDVELRCDPISGHTALYWYRQSLGQGLEFLIYFQGNSAPDKSGLPSDRFSAERTGGSVSTLTIQRTQQEDSAVYLCASSSQGYNEQFFGPGTRLTVL.

The V and J genes are TRBV7-9 and TRBJ1-1; the D is unclear. The CDR3 length is 13 residues. CDR1 is SEHNR and CDR2 is FQNEAQ in the germline V gene (reference sequence). The V end lost 2 bases, the J end lost 6 bases, and 10 bases lay between the germline ends. The CDR3 is CASSLTQAAEAFF. DNA for the CDR3: TGTGCCAGCAGCTTAACTCAGGCCGCTGAAGCTTTCTTT.

The rearrangement uses TRBV29-1 and TRBJ2-1; unclear D gene. CDR1 and CDR2 (germline): SQVTM, ANQGSEA. The CDR3 spans 11 residues. The V gene lost 8 bases and the J gene lost 9 bases, with 14 bases spanning the gap. The CDR3 bases are TGCAGCACCAGTTGGGGTTCTGAGCAGTTCTTC. Translation: CSTSWGSEQFF.